A selection of T cell receptor beta chains follows, all from one sample in a study of blood T cell repertoires in COVID-19. TCRdb's copy holds only in-frame clones and misses some; the assay was immunoSEQ multiplex PCR. Of tens of thousands of clones in the sample, 88% were seen once. Source material: peripheral blood. All receptors derive from an older woman with COVID-19, enrolled during active disease. Both conserved end residues are part of each CDR3. D genes are given only for firm matches. For some rows the clone size is stated as once, few or many, or as a class when expanded; others skip it.

j_call	v_call	d_call	clone_size	cdr3_aa	cdr3_nt
TRBJ2-7	TRBV3-1/TRBV3-2	NA	NA	CASSSPRRVSGGEQYF	TGTGCCAGCAGCTCACCCAGGAGGGTATCAGGAGGTGAGCAGTACTTC
TRBJ1-2	TRBV6-2/TRBV6-3	TRBD1	few	CASSPDRVHGYTF	TGTGCCAGCAGCCCCGACAGGGTCCATGGCTACACCTTC
TRBJ2-7	TRBV11-2	TRBD2	once	CASSFSGSSYEQYF	TGTGCCAGCAGCTTTAGCGGGAGCTCCTACGAGCAGTACTTC
TRBJ1-3	TRBV9	NA	NA	CASSSLGGDATIYF	TGTGCCAGCAGCTCCCTAGGGGGGGATGCCACCATATATTTT
TRBJ1-2	TRBV9	TRBD1	NA	CASSAGTGGYYGYTF	TGTGCCAGCAGCGCCGGAACAGGGGGCTACTATGGCTACACCTTC
TRBJ2-3	TRBV29-1	NA	NA	CSVAGAGLGDTQYF	TGCAGCGTTGCTGGCGCAGGACTGGGTGATACGCAGTATTTT
TRBJ1-2	TRBV28	NA	NA	CASSDLQGNGYTF	TGTGCCAGCAGCGATCTCCAGGGTAATGGCTACACCTTC
TRBJ2-7	TRBV7-2	TRBD2	NA	CASRKTSGGAYEQYF	TGTGCCAGCAGGAAGACTAGCGGGGGGGCCTACGAGCAGTACTTC
TRBJ1-4	TRBV5-4	NA	few	CASSPSIGATNEKLFF	TGTGCCAGCAGCCCATCAATAGGAGCAACTAATGAAAAACTGTTTTTT
TRBJ2-2	TRBV13	NA	NA	CASRASLAGELFF	TGTGCCAGCAGGGCCTCCTTAGCGGGGGAGCTGTTTTTT
TRBJ2-5	TRBV7-2	NA	few	CASHRGTVQETQYF	TGTGCCAGCCATCGGGGGACAGTTCAAGAGACCCAGTACTTC
TRBJ1-2	TRBV14	TRBD1	NA	CASSRDSLYYGYTF	TGTGCCAGCAGCCGGGACAGTCTGTACTATGGCTACACCTTC
TRBJ2-5	TRBV23-1	TRBD1	NA	CASSPGQGQETQYF	TGCGCCAGCAGTCCTGGACAGGGGCAAGAGACCCAGTACTTC
TRBJ2-1	TRBV18	NA	NA	CASSSDEYNEQFF	TGTGCCAGCTCATCCGATGAGTACAATGAGCAGTTCTTC
TRBJ2-5	TRBV24-1	TRBD2	NA	CATSDSLAGLGETQYF	TGTGCCACCAGTGATTCCCTAGCGGGATTGGGGGAGACCCAGTACTTC
TRBJ2-1	TRBV7-2	TRBD2	NA	CASSLDSNTGTSRFF	TGTGCCAGCAGCTTAGATTCCAATACCGGGACTAGTCGGTTCTTC
TRBJ2-4	TRBV4-1	TRBD2	NA	CASSHGIIAGAQGIQYF	TGCGCCAGCAGCCACGGGATTATAGCGGGAGCGCAGGGCATTCAGTACTTC
TRBJ2-7	TRBV5-1	TRBD2	NA	CASSTGSGRSEQYF	TGCGCCAGCAGCACGGGGAGCGGGAGGAGCGAGCAGTACTTC
TRBJ2-5	TRBV2	TRBD2	few	CASSELAGRTVETQYF	TGTGCCAGCAGTGAACTAGCGGGGAGAACGGTGGAGACCCAGTACTTC
TRBJ1-4	TRBV10-3	NA	NA	CAISEGQGGTNEKLFF	TGTGCCATCAGTGAGGGGCAGGGTGGTACTAATGAAAAACTGTTTTTT
TRBJ2-5	TRBV29-1	NA	NA	CSGGERETQYF	TGCAGCGGGGGTGAGAGAGAGACCCAGTACTTC
TRBJ2-2	TRBV28	TRBD2	NA	CASSLASGRGELFF	TGTGCCAGCAGTTTAGCTAGCGGGCGCGGGGAGCTGTTTTTT
TRBJ2-2	TRBV5-5	TRBD1	NA	CASSGRDRVTGELFF	TGTGCCAGCAGCGGCCGGGACAGGGTCACCGGGGAGCTGTTTTTT
TRBJ1-4	TRBV6-5	TRBD1	NA	CASSRTGVNEKLFF	TGTGCCAGCAGTAGGACAGGGGTGAATGAAAAACTGTTTTTT
TRBJ1-4	TRBV28	TRBD1	NA	CASSFAGTGGRKLFF	TGTGCCAGCAGTTTCGCCGGGACAGGGGGTCGAAAACTGTTTTTT
TRBJ1-5	TRBV27	NA	NA	CASSGGGLSNQPQHF	TGTGCCAGCAGTGGCGGGGGGCTTAGCAATCAGCCCCAGCATTTT
TRBJ2-1	TRBV11-3	TRBD2	NA	CASSLRGRDEQFF	TGTGCCAGCAGCTTGCGAGGGAGGGATGAGCAGTTCTTC
TRBJ1-4	TRBV27	NA	few	CASSFEQGNEKLFF	TGTGCCAGCAGTTTCGAACAGGGTAATGAAAAACTGTTTTTT
TRBJ1-3	TRBV27	TRBD1	once	CASSSGQPGNTIYF	TGTGCCAGCAGTTCGGGACAGCCGGGAAACACCATATATTTT
TRBJ1-4	TRBV28	TRBD1	NA	CASTPTRGTGTGKLFF	TGTGCCAGCACCCCGACCCGGGGGACAGGGACTGGAAAACTGTTTTTT
TRBJ1-3	TRBV15	NA	NA	CATSRGPGEGHTIYF	TGTGCCACCAGCAGAGGCCCGGGGGAAGGACACACCATATATTTT
TRBJ2-5	TRBV4-3	TRBD2	NA	CASSPSGGAETQYF	TGCGCCAGCAGCCCTAGCGGGGGGGCTGAGACCCAGTACTTC
TRBJ2-2	TRBV7-2	TRBD1	NA	CASSLAGTGLTGELFF	TGTGCCAGCAGCTTAGCTGGGACAGGGCTTACCGGGGAGCTGTTTTTT
TRBJ2-1	TRBV9	TRBD1	NA	CASSVAVDRAAYNEQFF	TGTGCCAGCAGCGTAGCTGTTGACAGGGCGGCCTACAATGAGCAGTTCTTC
TRBJ1-5	TRBV3-1/TRBV3-2	NA	NA	CASSQGGQPQHF	TGTGCCAGCAGCCAAGGAGGTCAGCCCCAGCATTTT
TRBJ2-3	TRBV7-2	TRBD2	NA	CASSPGLAGGADTQYF	TGTGCCAGCAGCCCGGGACTAGCGGGAGGCGCAGATACGCAGTATTTT
TRBJ2-3	TRBV5-1	NA	NA	CASSLVGVASTDTQYF	TGCGCCAGCAGCTTGGTGGGCGTTGCTAGCACAGATACGCAGTATTTT
TRBJ1-2	TRBV12-3/TRBV12-4	NA	NA	CASSLNSGYTF	TGTGCCAGCAGTTTGAATAGTGGCTACACCTTC
TRBJ2-1	TRBV12-3/TRBV12-4	NA	NA	CASSLGRGQFF	TGTGCCAGCAGTTTAGGCAGGGGGCAGTTCTTC
TRBJ2-1	TRBV30	NA	NA	CAWEYGLSSYNEQFF	TGTGCCTGGGAGTACGGACTAAGCTCCTACAATGAGCAGTTCTTC
TRBJ1-5	TRBV11-2	NA	NA	CASSVQGDNQPQHF	TGTGCCAGCAGCGTACAGGGAGACAATCAGCCCCAGCATTTT
TRBJ1-1	TRBV19	NA	NA	CASSDHRGAATEAFF	TGTGCCAGTAGTGACCACCGGGGGGCGGCCACTGAAGCTTTCTTT
TRBJ2-3	TRBV5-4	TRBD2	NA	CASSPGLAGRDTQYF	TGTGCCAGCAGCCCTGGACTAGCGGGGAGAGATACGCAGTATTTT
TRBJ1-5	TRBV6-5	TRBD1	NA	CASSSWAGGQPQHF	TGTGCCAGCAGTTCGTGGGCAGGGGGTCAGCCCCAGCATTTT
TRBJ1-1	TRBV19	TRBD1	NA	CASSIGRDRATEAFF	TGTGCCAGTAGTATCGGCCGAGACAGGGCAACTGAAGCTTTCTTT
TRBJ2-3	TRBV7-8	TRBD2	NA	CASSLEWTRRADTQYF	TGTGCCAGCAGCTTAGAATGGACTAGACGAGCGGATACGCAGTATTTT
TRBJ2-1	TRBV7-9	TRBD2	NA	CASSEGLSTDEQFF	TGTGCCAGCAGCGAGGGACTATCCACCGATGAGCAGTTCTTC
TRBJ2-1	TRBV19	NA	NA	CASSLEGSSYNEQFF	TGTGCCAGTAGTCTGGAGGGGAGCTCCTACAATGAGCAGTTCTTC
TRBJ1-5	TRBV11-2	NA	once	CASSLSSLNQPQHF	TGTGCCAGCAGCTTATCTAGCTTGAATCAGCCCCAGCATTTT
TRBJ1-4	TRBV6-5	TRBD1	NA	CASSLRGLGEKLFF	TGTGCCAGCAGTCTCAGGGGGCTCGGTGAAAAACTGTTTTTT
TRBJ1-5	TRBV30	NA	NA	CAWSANSDQPQHF	TGTGCCTGGAGTGCCAACAGTGATCAGCCCCAGCATTTT
TRBJ1-2	TRBV30	NA	NA	CAWLPLGGILYGYTF	TGTGCCTGGTTACCTCTTGGAGGGATTCTCTATGGCTACACCTTC
TRBJ1-2	TRBV6-6	TRBD1	NA	CASSYSGGGGSSGYTF	TGTGCCAGCAGTTACTCTGGTGGAGGGGGCTCCTCTGGCTACACCTTC
TRBJ2-2	TRBV21-1	NA	NA	CASSKEGAPDTGELFF	TGTGCCAGCAGCAAAGAGGGAGCGCCGGATACCGGGGAGCTGTTTTTT